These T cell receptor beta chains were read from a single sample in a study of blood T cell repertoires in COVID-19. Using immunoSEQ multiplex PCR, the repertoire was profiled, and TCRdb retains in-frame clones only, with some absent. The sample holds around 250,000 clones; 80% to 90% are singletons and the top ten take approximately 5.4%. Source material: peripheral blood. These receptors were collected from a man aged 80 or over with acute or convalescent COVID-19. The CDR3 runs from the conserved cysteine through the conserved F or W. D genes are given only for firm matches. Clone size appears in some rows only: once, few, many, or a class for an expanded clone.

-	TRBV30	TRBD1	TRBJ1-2	CAGKTGLVGYTF	TGTGCCGGAAAGACAGGGTTGGTTGGCTACACCTTC
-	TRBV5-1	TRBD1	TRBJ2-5	CASRIQGVTYQETQYF	TGCGCCAGCAGAATTCAGGGGGTCACGTATCAGGAGACCCAGTACTTC
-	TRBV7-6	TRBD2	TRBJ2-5	CASSGGTSGSLRETQYF	TGTGCCAGCAGCGGGGGGACTAGCGGGAGTCTACGGGAGACCCAGTACTTC
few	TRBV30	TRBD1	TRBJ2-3	CAWDGTGSADTQYF	TGTGCCTGGGACGGGACAGGGAGTGCAGATACGCAGTATTTT
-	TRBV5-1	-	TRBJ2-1	CASSFTGEVNEQFF	TGCGCCAGCAGCTTCACAGGGGAGGTCAATGAGCAGTTCTTC
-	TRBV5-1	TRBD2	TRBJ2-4	CASSLDGLAGGIQYF	TGCGCCAGCAGCCTGGATGGACTAGCGGGAGGCATTCAGTACTTC
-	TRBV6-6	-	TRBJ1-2	CASSPRAGIIGYTF	TGTGCCAGCAGTCCCAGGGCAGGGATCATCGGCTACACCTTC
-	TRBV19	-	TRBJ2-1	CASSIGLASYNEQFF	TGTGCCAGTAGTATAGGCCTAGCTTCCTACAATGAGCAGTTCTTC
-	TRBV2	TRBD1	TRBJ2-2	CASQTGLGTGELFF	TGTGCCAGCCAGACAGGGTTGGGCACCGGGGAGCTGTTTTTT
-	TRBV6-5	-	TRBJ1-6	CASSRAERGPPLHF	TGTGCCAGCAGCCGAGCAGAGAGAGGCCCACCCCTCCACTTT
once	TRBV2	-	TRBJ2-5	CASKLTATETQYF	TGTGCCAGCAAGCTGACAGCTACAGAGACCCAGTACTTC
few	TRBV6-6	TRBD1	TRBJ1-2	CASSFPGQVGYTF	TGTGCCAGCAGTTTCCCGGGACAGGTTGGCTACACCTTC
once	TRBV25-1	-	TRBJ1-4	CASSEYSEKLFF	TGTGCCAGCAGTGAGTATAGTGAAAAACTGTTTTTT
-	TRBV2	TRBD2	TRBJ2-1	CASARLAGGTQSYNEQFF	TGTGCCAGCGCCCGACTAGCGGGAGGCACCCAGTCCTACAATGAGCAGTTCTTC
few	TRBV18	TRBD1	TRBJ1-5	CASSPGQGAISQPQHF	TGTGCCAGCTCACCTGGACAGGGGGCCATCTCGCAGCCCCAGCATTTT
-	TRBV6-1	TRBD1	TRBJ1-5	CASSEVFGGQGAHQPQHF	TGTGCCAGCAGTGAAGTTTTTGGGGGACAGGGGGCCCATCAGCCCCAGCATTTT
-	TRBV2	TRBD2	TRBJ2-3	CASSALLAGGGDTQYF	TGTGCCAGCAGCGCTTTACTAGCGGGGGGCGGAGATACGCAGTATTTT
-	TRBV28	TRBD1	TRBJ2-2	CASRRQGNTGELFF	TGTGCCAGCAGGCGACAGGGGAACACCGGGGAGCTGTTTTTT
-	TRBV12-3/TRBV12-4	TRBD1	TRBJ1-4	CASSLAVDRGLFF	TGTGCCAGCAGTTTAGCAGTGGACAGGGGCCTGTTTTTT
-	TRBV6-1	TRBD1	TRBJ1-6	CASSEGGQGRAPLHF	TGTGCCAGCAGTGAAGGGGGACAGGGTCGCGCACCCCTCCACTTT
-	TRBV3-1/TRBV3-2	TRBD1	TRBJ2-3	CASSRTGDTQYF	TGTGCCAGCAGTCGGACAGGGGATACGCAGTATTTT
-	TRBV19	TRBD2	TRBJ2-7	CASSRTSAYEQYF	TGTGCCAGTAGTCGGACTAGCGCATACGAGCAGTACTTC
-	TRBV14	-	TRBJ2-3	CASGAWGTDTQYF	TGTGCCAGCGGGGCCTGGGGCACAGATACGCAGTATTTT